The next 10 T cell receptor beta chains were all read from a single sample in a study of T cells after yellow fever vaccination. One entry per CDR3 protein results from TCRdb running MiXCR on the 5' RACE reads. The data hold roughly 330,000 distinct CDR3 sequences, with about 4% observed a single time. Sequences were derived from PBMCs, sampled 5 days after the yellow fever booster vaccination. The receptors come from a man younger than 30 who received the YFV17D yellow fever vaccine.

This clonotype was found a few times. The rearrangement joins TRBV7-9 to TRBJ2-1, with 11 bases lining up with TRBD2. V lost 9 bases to trimming and J lost 8 bases; unmatched junction nucleotides: 12. Germline V gene sequence: CDR1 SEHNR, CDR2 FQNEAQ (reference sequence). The CDR3 contains 15 residues. Here the CDR3 reads CASTSSGGALDEQFF. The CDR3 DNA is TGTGCCAGTACCAGTAGCGGGGGGGCCCTAGATGAGCAGTTCTTC. Using reference TRBV7-9 and TRBJ2-1 for the parts outside the CDR3, the full variable domain is DTGVSQNPRHKITKRGQNVTFRCDPISEHNRLYWYRQTLGQGPEFLTYFQNEAQLEKSRLLSDRFSAERPKGSFSTLEIQRTEQGDSAMYLCASTSSGGALDEQFFGPGTRLTVL.

J is TRBJ1-2 and V is TRBV5-1; D not certain. The CDR3 has 13 residues. Germline assignment: CDR1 SGHRS and CDR2 YFSETQ. Trimming pared 0 bases from V and 8 bases from J, leaving 11 bases between. CDR3 sequence reads: CASSLARGGGYTF. For the CDR3, the DNA is TGCGCCAGCAGCTTGGCCCGGGGTGGAGGCTACACCTTC. Variable domain in full (rest from reference TRBV5-1 and TRBJ1-2): KAGVTQTPRYLIKTRGQQVTLSCSPISGHRSVSWYQQTPGQGLQFLFEYFSETQRNKGNFPGRFSGRQFSNSRSEMNVSTLELGDSALYLCASSLARGGGYTFGSGTRLTVV.

This clonotype was seen at least ten times. V gene TRBV4-3 combines with J gene TRBJ2-2, with D perhaps matching TRBD1 (6 bases). CDR1 is LGHNA, CDR2 YSLEER, per germline. V shed 5 bases and J shed 5 bases, with 18 bases lying between them. This CDR3 is 16 amino acids long. CDR3 sequence: CASSDRQVRGTGELFF. The DNA of the CDR3 is TGCGCCAGCAGCGACCGACAGGTTCGCGGTACCGGGGAGCTGTTTTTT.

CDR3 residues: CASSPRQVGNNEQFF. The CDR3 region has the DNA TGTGCCAGCTCACCACGACAGGTTGGCAACAATGAGCAGTTCTTC. This chain links TRBV18 with TRBJ2-1, with D possibly being TRBD1 (6 bases). V was clipped by 1 base and J by 5 bases, with 12 bases between them. Germline V gene lookup returns CDR1 KGHSH and CDR2 LQKENI. CDR3 length equals 15 residues.

There are a few counts of this clonotype. One end of the junction fails to match germline, which may point to a read error. This chain's CDR3 is CASSLKGGRWETKYF. DNA of the CDR3: TGTGCCAGCAGCTTAAAGGGGGGCCGATGGGAGACCAAGTACTTC. The gene calls are TRBV7-3 and TRBJ2-5, with D perhaps matching TRBD1 or TRBD2 (6 bases each). Germline V CDR1 and CDR2: SGHTA, FQGTGA. CDR3 length: 15 residues. Combining the CDR3 with reference TRBV7-3 and TRBJ2-5 gives the whole variable domain GAGVSQTPSNKVTEKGKYVELRCDPISGHTALYWYRQSLGQGPEFLIYFQGTGAADDSGLPNDRFFAVRPEGSVSTLKIQRTERGDSAVYLCASSLKGGRWETKYFGPGTRLLVL.

This clonotype was detected only a few times. CDR3 protein: CASRNLAGADTQYF. CDR3 nucleotides: TGTGCCAGCAGGAACCTAGCGGGGGCAGATACGCAGTATTTT. The chain uses TRBV28 and TRBJ2-3; 10 nucleotides match TRBD2. V shed 6 bases and J 4 bases; nucleotides not matched to a gene: 4. Germline values: CDR1 MDHEN, CDR2 SYDVKM. This CDR3 has 14 amino acids.

This clonotype turned up a few times. This chain uses TRBV19 with TRBJ1-6; a weak D match, TRBD1 (6 bases). From germline, CDR1 is LNHDA and CDR2 SQIVND (reference sequence). Deletions cut 9 bases from V and 6 bases from J, with 12 bases between. The CDR3 has 13 amino acids. CDR3 in amino acids: CASGQRTNSPLHF. The CDR3 DNA sequence: TGTGCCAGCGGACAGAGAACTAATTCACCCCTCCACTTT.

The chain joins TRBV29-1 to TRBJ1-1, with a possible D match to TRBD1 (5 bases). The CDR3 consists of 13 residues. V was shortened by 6 bases and J by 1 base, with 12 bases between the two germline ends. Germline V lookup: CDR1 SQVTM, CDR2 ANQGSEA. CDR3 amino acids: CSVVGRRNTEAFF. The DNA of the CDR3 is TGCAGCGTCGTGGGACGACGGAACACTGAAGCTTTCTTT.

Only a few counts were recorded for this clonotype. The V gene is TRBV18, the J gene TRBJ1-5; D is uncertain. CDR1 and CDR2 (germline): KGHSH, LQKENI. This CDR3 spans 13 amino acids. Trimming left V 3 bases short and J 5 bases short, with 8 bases between. The CDR3 loop reads CASSPFWDQPQHF. In nucleotides, the CDR3 is TGTGCCAGCTCACCTTTCTGGGATCAGCCCCAGCATTTT.

This chain uses TRBV4-2 with TRBJ1-3, with D maybe TRBD1 (5 bases). The CDR3 is 18 amino acids. Germline V gene data show CDR1 as LGHNA and CDR2 as YNFKEQ. With 2 bases removed from V and 0 bases from J, the gap between germline ends came to 17 bases. CDR3 in amino acids: CASSQLDLGASSGNTIYF. The CDR3 DNA sequence: TGTGCCAGCAGCCAACTGGACCTAGGGGCTTCCTCTGGAAACACCATATATTTT.